One and the same sample provided the 27 T cell receptor beta chains below, sequenced in a study of T cells in localized non-small cell lung cancer. Assay used: immunoSEQ multiplex PCR; TCRdb lists only in-frame clones, some missing. The sample has around 41,000 clones; 91% are singletons. The sample in question was PBMCs, obtained before any cancer treatment. The origin of the receptors is a woman aged 35-70 years with stage II lung adenocarcinoma.

The V and J genes are TRBV14 and TRBJ2-1; 8 bases agree with TRBD2. Germline CDR1 SGHDN, CDR2 FVKESK. With V trimmed by 0 bases and J by 6 bases, 13 bases remained unmatched. This CDR3 comprises 18 residues. CDR3 residues: CASSQDMGRGGGSNEQFF. In nucleotides, the CDR3 is TGTGCCAGCAGCCAAGATATGGGGAGAGGCGGGGGGAGCAATGAGCAGTTCTTC.

This rearrangement joins TRBV5-8 to TRBJ2-7, with D tentatively TRBD1 (5 bases). This CDR3 contains 15 residues. V shed 0 bases and J shed 2 bases, with 12 bases lying between them. Germline V lookup: CDR1 SGHTS, CDR2 YDEGEE. The CDR3 loop reads CASSLVAGFTYEQYF. In nucleotides, the CDR3 is TGTGCCAGCAGCTTGGTGGCAGGGTTTACCTACGAGCAGTACTTC.

This chain links TRBV5-6 with TRBJ2-1; D is undetermined. The CDR3 sequence is 16 residues long. The V gene lost 6 bases and the J gene lost 1 base, with 17 bases spanning the gap. CDR1 is SGHDT, CDR2 YYEEEE, per germline. Here the CDR3 DNA reads TGTGCCAGCACCTGGTCAGACTGGCGGTCCTACAATGAGCAGTTCTTC. Protein: CASTWSDWRSYNEQFF.

This chain links TRBV19 with TRBJ1-3; 9 bases are a match to TRBD1. CDR1 is LNHDA, CDR2 SQIVND, per germline (reference sequence). J lost 8 bases, V lost 5 bases, and 7 bases had no gene match. The CDR3 covers 14 residues. In DNA form, the CDR3 reads TGTGCCAGTAGTGCGGACAGGGGTGCGGACACCATATATTTT. Translating gives CASSADRGADTIYF.

J is TRBJ2-5 and V is TRBV10-2; D remains ambiguous. There are 12 residues in the CDR3. Germline lookup yields CDR1 WSHSY and CDR2 SAAADI. Trimming removed 5 bases at V and 5 bases at J, with 9 bases between. The CDR3 is CASSPMSETQYF. CDR3 DNA sequence: TGCGCCAGCAGTCCCATGTCGGAGACCCAGTACTTC.

The chain joins TRBV7-2 to TRBJ2-2, with D perhaps given as TRBD1 or TRBD2 (5 bases each). With 5 bases removed from V and 3 bases from J, the gap between germline ends came to 19 bases. The CDR3 is made up of 17 amino acids. The germline V gene encodes CDR1 SGHTA and CDR2 FQGNSA. The CDR3 region has the DNA TGTGCCAGCAGCGCGGACGGGACCGGACCTTACACCGGGGAGCTGTTTTTT. Translated, it gives CASSADGTGPYTGELFF.

The V and J genes are TRBV28 and TRBJ1-3, with a tentative D call TRBD1 (5 bases). Germline V CDR1 and CDR2: MDHEN, SYDVKM. Trimming removed 10 bases from V and 5 bases from J, with 15 bases in between. The CDR3 spans 13 residues. The CDR3 spells CAITAQGRNTIYF. Written as DNA, the CDR3 is TGTGCCATAACCGCCCAGGGCAGAAACACCATATATTTT. Complete variable domain (other parts from reference TRBV28 and TRBJ1-3): DVKVTQSSRYLVKRTGEKVFLECVQDMDHENMFWYRQDPGLGLRLIYFSYDVKMKEKGDIPEGYSVSREKKERFSLILESASTNQTSMYLCAITAQGRNTIYFGEGSWLTVV.

The J gene is TRBJ1-1, the V gene TRBV19; possible D gene TRBD1, 5 bases. The V and J ends lost 2 bases and 1 base respectively, with 11 bases between them. Germline loops: CDR1 LNHDA, CDR2 SQIVND (reference sequence). The CDR3 consists of 15 residues. Here the CDR3 DNA reads TGTGCCAGTAGTATAAGGACCGGGGGGAACACTGAAGCTTTCTTT. Translation gives CASSIRTGGNTEAFF.

The chain uses TRBV28 and TRBJ2-7; TRBD2 matches at 9 bases. V lost 4 bases and J lost 3; bases outside the gene matches: 7. The CDR3 covers 15 residues. Germline V lookup: CDR1 MDHEN, CDR2 SYDVKM. CDR3 in DNA: TGTGCCAGCAGTTCTAGCGGGAACCTCGGCTACGAGCAGTACTTC. It encodes CASSSSGNLGYEQYF.

V gene TRBV5-1 combines with J gene TRBJ1-1, with D possibly being TRBD1 (6 bases). Trimming shortened V by 0 bases and J by 0 bases, and 9 bases separated the two germline ends. Looked up from germline, CDR1 is SGHRS and CDR2 is YFSETQ. This CDR3 spans 15 amino acids. The CDR3 nucleotides read TGCGCCAGCAGCTTGGAGGGGGTCATGAACACTGAAGCTTTCTTT. Translated, it gives CASSLEGVMNTEAFF. The whole variable domain, filled in from reference TRBV5-1 and TRBJ1-1, reads KAGVTQTPRYLIKTRGQQVTLSCSPISGHRSVSWYQQTPGQGLQFLFEYFSETQRNKGNFPGRFSGRQFSNSRSEMNVSTLELGDSALYLCASSLEGVMNTEAFFGQGTRLTVV.

The chain recombines TRBV29-1 with TRBJ2-3, with 9 nucleotides matching TRBD1. The J segment lost 0 bases and the V segment lost 1 base, leaving 8 bases of the junction unmatched. Per germline, CDR1 SQVTM and CDR2 ANQGSEA. The CDR3 sequence is 17 residues long. The CDR3 loop is CSVEALPGQGSTDTQYF. The CDR3 nucleotides are TGCAGCGTTGAAGCCCTACCGGGACAGGGTAGCACAGATACGCAGTATTTT.

The chain has TRBV5-1 and TRBJ1-2, with 7 bases identical to TRBD1. The V and J ends lost 4 bases and 2 bases, in that order; junction bases with no gene match: 5. CDR3 length: 14 residues. The germline gives CDR1 SGHRS, CDR2 YFSETQ. The CDR3, as DNA: TGCGCCAGCAGCCCTTCGGGACAGAACTATGGCTACACCTTC. It codes for CASSPSGQNYGYTF.

The CDR3 loop is CASSPGQGSNQPQHF. The CDR3 coding sequence is TGTGCCAGCAGTCCTGGACAGGGAAGCAATCAGCCCCAGCATTTT. V gene TRBV4-2 combines with J gene TRBJ1-5; 8 bases line up with TRBD1. V lost 6 bases to trimming and J lost 1 base; unmatched junction nucleotides: 5. The germline CDR1 and CDR2 sequences are LGHNA and YNFKEQ. This CDR3 is 15 amino acids long.

This clone was counted once. This rearrangement joins TRBV28 to TRBJ2-1; no definite D call. The V and J ends lost 6 bases and 3 bases respectively, with 9 bases between them. CDR3 length: 13 amino acids. The germline V gene has CDR1 MDHEN and CDR2 SYDVKM. CDR3 bases: TGTGCCAGCAGGCGGCTAGACTACAATGAGCAGTTCTTC. Translating gives CASRRLDYNEQFF.

This rearrangement joins TRBV18 to TRBJ2-6, with no clear D. This CDR3 spans 15 amino acids. Trimming shortened V by 3 bases and J by 4 bases, and 10 bases separated the two germline ends. Germline V gene lookup returns CDR1 KGHSH and CDR2 LQKENI. The CDR3 protein is CASSPLDAGANVLTF. CDR3 nucleotide sequence: TGTGCCAGCTCACCTCTAGATGCAGGGGCCAACGTCCTGACTTTC.

The CDR3 reads CASSLMANTGELFF. The CDR3 nucleotides are TGTGCCAGCAGCTTAATGGCGAACACCGGGGAGCTGTTTTTT. The chain employs TRBV7-2 and TRBJ2-2; D is unresolved. The V and J ends lost 2 bases and 0 bases respectively, with 4 bases between them. The CDR3 is 14 amino acids. Germline assignment: CDR1 SGHTA and CDR2 FQGNSA.

The chain couples TRBV7-9 to TRBJ1-1; 8 bases align to TRBD1. This CDR3 spans 16 amino acids. The germline V gene has CDR1 SEHNR and CDR2 FQNEAQ (reference sequence). Losses at the gene ends were 5 bases for V and 3 bases for J; bases not matched to a gene: 11. This chain's CDR3 is CASSQTAGGAYTEAFF. In DNA, the CDR3 is TGTGCCAGCAGCCAAACTGCAGGGGGCGCATACACTGAAGCTTTCTTT.

This clone turned up a few times. The gene calls are TRBV6-1 and TRBJ1-2; a possible D gene is TRBD1 (5 bases). The CDR3 length is 15 residues. V shed 2 bases and J shed 8 bases, with 18 bases lying between them. CDR1 MNHNS and CDR2 SASEGT come from the germline V gene. CDR3 DNA sequence: TGTGCCAGCAGTGAATTATCGCCAGGGAGAGGCGGCTACACCTTC. It is translated as CASSELSPGRGGYTF.

V usage is TRBV29-1 and J usage is TRBJ1-2, with D hard to call. Trimming pared 4 bases from V and 4 bases from J, leaving 10 bases between. CDR1 and CDR2 from the germline V gene are SQVTM and ANQGSEA. The CDR3 runs to 12 residues. DNA of the CDR3: TGCAGCGTTGCGGGCCGGGTCTATGGCTACACCTTC. Its translation: CSVAGRVYGYTF.

The rearrangement links TRBV7-9 to TRBJ1-1, with TRBD1 matching over 9 bases. CDR1 is SEHNR, CDR2 FQNEAQ, per germline (reference sequence). CDR3 size: 17 residues. V lost 5 bases and J lost 1; bases outside the gene matches: 11. The CDR3 sequence is CASSRDRANNGNTEAFF. The CDR3 region has the DNA TGTGCCAGCAGCAGGGACAGGGCCAACAATGGGAACACTGAAGCTTTCTTT.

The rearrangement joins TRBV6-5 to TRBJ1-3; D not resolved. The CDR3 contains 14 residues. V dropped 5 bases and J dropped 4 bases, with 12 bases sitting between them. The germline V gene has CDR1 MNHEY and CDR2 SVGAGI. CDR3 DNA sequence: TGTGCCAGCAGTCGGACCGGTGGCGGAAACACCATATATTTT. Its protein is CASSRTGGGNTIYF.

The chain combines TRBV7-8 with TRBJ1-2, with D unclear. CDR1 and CDR2 from the germline V gene are SGHVS and FQNEAQ. With 5 bases removed from V and 6 bases from J, the gap between germline ends came to 19 bases. This CDR3 has 15 amino acids. The CDR3 here is CASSANRGAFDGYTF. In nucleotides, the CDR3 is TGTGCCAGCAGCGCAAATAGAGGAGCGTTCGATGGCTACACCTTC.

The chain employs TRBV7-2 and TRBJ2-1; TRBD2 aligns across 12 bases. The V gene end was trimmed by 5 bases and the J gene end by 7 bases; junction bases not matched to a gene: 15. The CDR3 loop spans 18 amino acids. Germline values: CDR1 SGHTA, CDR2 FQGNSA. In DNA, the CDR3 is TGTGCCAGCAGCGCCTGGGGTCTAGCGGGAGGGGCGGGGAATGAGCAGTTCTTC. As protein: CASSAWGLAGGAGNEQFF.

This chain connects TRBV15 to TRBJ1-3; D remains ambiguous. Per the germline V gene, CDR1 is LNHNV and CDR2 is YYDKDF (reference sequence). This CDR3 has 18 residues. V shed 2 bases and J shed 1 base, with 18 bases lying between them. The CDR3 DNA follows: TGTGCCACCAGCAGATTTCCGCAGGTAGTACCTTCTGGAAACACCATATATTTT. As protein: CATSRFPQVVPSGNTIYF.

The J gene is TRBJ2-3, the V gene TRBV15; D ambiguous. Germline CDR1 and CDR2: LNHNV and YYDKDF (reference sequence). The ends were cut back, 2 bases at V and 2 bases at J, with 8 bases in the middle. The CDR3 covers 14 residues. This CDR3 is CATSRSRTTDTQYF. CDR3 coding DNA: TGTGCCACCAGCAGAAGTAGAACCACAGATACGCAGTATTTT.

The chain uses TRBV6-5 and TRBJ2-2; no clear D gene. V was trimmed by 8 bases and J by 7 bases, leaving 17 bases between them. The CDR3 covers 14 residues. The germline V gene encodes CDR1 MNHEY and CDR2 SVGAGI. This chain's CDR3 is CASWSLGMSGELFF. The CDR3 DNA reads as TGTGCCAGCTGGAGCCTGGGGATGAGCGGGGAGCTGTTTTTT.

This chain uses TRBV28 with TRBJ1-2, with no clear D. Germline V gene sequence: CDR1 MDHEN, CDR2 SYDVKM. V shed 5 bases and J shed 7 bases, with 14 bases lying between them. This CDR3 spans 13 amino acids. For the CDR3, the DNA is TGTGCCAGCAGTATGGCCGGGAAAGGTGGCTACACCTTC. Translated: CASSMAGKGGYTF.